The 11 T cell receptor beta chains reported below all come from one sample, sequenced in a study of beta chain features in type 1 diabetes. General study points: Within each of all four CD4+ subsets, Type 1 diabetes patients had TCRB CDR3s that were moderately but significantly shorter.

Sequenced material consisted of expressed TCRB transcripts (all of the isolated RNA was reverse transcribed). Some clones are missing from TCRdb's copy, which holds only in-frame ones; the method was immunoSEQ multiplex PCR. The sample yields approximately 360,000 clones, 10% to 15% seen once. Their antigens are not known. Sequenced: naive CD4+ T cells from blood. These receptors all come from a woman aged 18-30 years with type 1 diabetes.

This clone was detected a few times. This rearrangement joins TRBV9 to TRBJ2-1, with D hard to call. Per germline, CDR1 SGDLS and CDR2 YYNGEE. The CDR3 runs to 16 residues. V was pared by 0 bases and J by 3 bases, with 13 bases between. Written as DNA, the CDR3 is TGTGCCAGCAGCGTAGATGGAGCCTCTGGCTACAATGAGCAGTTCTTC. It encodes CASSVDGASGYNEQFF. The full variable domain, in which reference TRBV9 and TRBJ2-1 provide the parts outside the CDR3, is DSGVTQTPKHLITATGQRVTLRCSPRSGDLSVYWYQQSLDQGLQFLIQYYNGEERAKGNILERFSAQQFPDLHSELNLSSLELGDSALYFCASSVDGASGYNEQFFGPGTRLTVL.

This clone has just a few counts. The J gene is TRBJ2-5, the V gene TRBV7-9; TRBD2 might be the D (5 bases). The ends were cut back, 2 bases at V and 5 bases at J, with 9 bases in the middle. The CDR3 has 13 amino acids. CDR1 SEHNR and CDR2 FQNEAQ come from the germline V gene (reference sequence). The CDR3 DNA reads TGTGCCAGCAGCTTAAGCGGCCGCGAGACCCAGTACTTC. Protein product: CASSLSGRETQYF. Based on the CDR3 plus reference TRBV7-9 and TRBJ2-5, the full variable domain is DTGVSQNPRHKITKRGQNVTFRCDPISEHNRLYWYRQTLGQGPEFLTYFQNEAQLEKSRLLSDRFSAERPKGSFSTLEIQRTEQGDSAMYLCASSLSGRETQYFGPGTRLLVL.

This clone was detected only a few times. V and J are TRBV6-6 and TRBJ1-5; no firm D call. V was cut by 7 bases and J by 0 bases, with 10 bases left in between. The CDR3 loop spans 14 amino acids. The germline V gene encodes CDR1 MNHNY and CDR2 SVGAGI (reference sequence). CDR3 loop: CASITGNSNQPQHF. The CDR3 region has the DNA TGTGCCAGCATCACGGGGAATAGCAATCAGCCCCAGCATTTT.

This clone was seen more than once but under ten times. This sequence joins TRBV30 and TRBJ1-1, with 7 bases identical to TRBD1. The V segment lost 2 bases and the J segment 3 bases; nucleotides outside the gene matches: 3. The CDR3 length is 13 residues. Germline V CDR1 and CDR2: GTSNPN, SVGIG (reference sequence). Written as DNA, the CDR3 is TGTGCCTGGAGTCGACAGGGTTACACTGAAGCTTTCTTT. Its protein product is CAWSRQGYTEAFF.

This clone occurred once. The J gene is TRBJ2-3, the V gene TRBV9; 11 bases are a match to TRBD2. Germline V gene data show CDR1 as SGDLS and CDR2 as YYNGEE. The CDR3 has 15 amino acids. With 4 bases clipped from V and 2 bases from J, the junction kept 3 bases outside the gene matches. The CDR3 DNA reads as TGTGCCAGCAGCCCGACTAGCGGGGTCACAGATACGCAGTATTTT. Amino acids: CASSPTSGVTDTQYF.

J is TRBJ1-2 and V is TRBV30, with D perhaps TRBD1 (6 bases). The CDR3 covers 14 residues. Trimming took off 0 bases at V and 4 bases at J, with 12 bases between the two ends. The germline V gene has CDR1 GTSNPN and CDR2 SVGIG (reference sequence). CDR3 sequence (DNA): TGTGCCTGGAGTGTACAAGCAGGGGCCTATGGCTACACCTTC. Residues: CAWSVQAGAYGYTF.

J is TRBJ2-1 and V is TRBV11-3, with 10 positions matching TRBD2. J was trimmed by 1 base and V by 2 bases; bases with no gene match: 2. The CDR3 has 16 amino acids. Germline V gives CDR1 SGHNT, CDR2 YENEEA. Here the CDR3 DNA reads TGTGCCAGCAGCTTAATAGCGGGGGGATCCTACAATGAGCAGTTCTTC. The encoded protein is CASSLIAGGSYNEQFF.

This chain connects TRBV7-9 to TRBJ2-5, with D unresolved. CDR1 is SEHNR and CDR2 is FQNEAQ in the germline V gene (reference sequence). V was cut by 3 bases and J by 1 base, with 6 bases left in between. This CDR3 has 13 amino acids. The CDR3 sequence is CASSFNTQETQYF. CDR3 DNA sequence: TGTGCCAGCAGCTTTAACACCCAAGAGACCCAGTACTTC.

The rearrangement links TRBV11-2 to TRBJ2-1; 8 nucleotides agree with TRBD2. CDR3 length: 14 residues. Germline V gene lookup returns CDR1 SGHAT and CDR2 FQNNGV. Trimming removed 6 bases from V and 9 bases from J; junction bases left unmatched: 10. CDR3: CASRAPGGPAEQFF. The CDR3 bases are TGTGCCAGCAGAGCACCGGGGGGGCCGGCTGAGCAGTTCTTC.

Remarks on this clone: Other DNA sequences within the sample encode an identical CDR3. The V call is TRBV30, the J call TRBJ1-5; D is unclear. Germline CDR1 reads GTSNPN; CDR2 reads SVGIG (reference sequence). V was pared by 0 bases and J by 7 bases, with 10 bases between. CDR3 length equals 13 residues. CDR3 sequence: CAWSVRGGQPQHF. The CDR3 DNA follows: TGTGCCTGGAGTGTACGGGGAGGACAGCCCCAGCATTTT.

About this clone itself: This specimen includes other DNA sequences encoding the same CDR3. For the CDR3, the DNA is TGTGCCATAACAGGGACCACCTACAATGAGCAGTTCTTC. It specifies CAITGTTYNEQFF. The gene calls are TRBV10-3 and TRBJ2-1, with D possibly TRBD1 on 6 matching bases. Trimming shortened V by 9 bases and J by 2 bases, and 11 bases separated the two germline ends. Germline V gene data show CDR1 as ENHRY and CDR2 as SYGVKD. There are 13 residues in the CDR3.